This T cell receptor beta chain stems from a study of beta chain features in type 1 diabetes (dated by TCRdb to 2016 to 2018). In terms of the full investigation: No differences in mean age, gender distribution, total cell number or subset yield were found between patients and healthy donors. A total of some 100,000,000 sorted cells were examined across all samples, and a strong correlation was observed between cell number per subset and RNA yield. In the study, recently diagnosed type 1 diabetes patients and matched healthy donors were compared on the TCRB repertoires of their sorted circulating CD4+ T cell subsets. Naive and central memory subsets were obtained from all 28 donors, but regulatory and stem cell-like memory subsets were isolated from only 8 patients and roughly eight healthy donors.

A single peripheral blood draw of about 116 mL on average was collected from each donor into heparinised tubes. Naive, central memory, regulatory and stem cell-like memory CD4+ T cells were sorted on a BD FACSAria II using a panel including CD45RO, CCR7, CD25, CD127, CD95 and CD27. A purity above 98% was achieved for all sorted populations. PBMCs were isolated right away by Lymphoprep density gradient centrifugation and were stained directly, without culture. Samples were stained and sorted in pairs, with one healthy donor and one patient per experiment, so that batch effects were minimized. In the case of this clone: Its antigen target is currently unknown. Per-nucleotide qualities are absent, and no much larger clonotype sits a single base away.

Via the germline V gene (reference sequence), CDR1 is GTSNPN and CDR2 SVGIG. V is clipped by 7 bases and J by 7 bases, and the sequence between their germline boundaries is 20 bases long. The cysteine opens and the phenylalanine closes a CDR3 of 14 amino acids. The only DNA kept is the CDR3, 42 bases in frame from the first base. The High Capacity cDNA Reverse Transcription Kit was used to reverse transcribe all of the isolated RNA, meaning that expressed TCRB transcripts were what got sequenced. Deep immunoSEQ sequencing was performed on naive, central memory and regulatory T cell samples, with an average of about 4 million total reads per sample. Sorted cells were lysed in RLT buffer and RNA was extracted with DNase-treated RNeasy Micro or Mini kits, depending on cell number. Each cell subset was processed separately to prevent cross-contamination, with patient and healthy donor samples processed together. The immunoSEQ multiplex PCR was used to amplify TCRB sequences from cDNA, yielding 87-bp fragments that span the CDR3 region. Sequencing of the amplicons was performed on the Illumina HiSeq platform. The original pipeline was this. PCR bias was corrected computationally using synthetic template baselines, and reads within Hamming distance 2 were collapsed, with unmergeable singletons discarded. Reads were aligned to IMGT to assign V, D and J genes, CDR3 length, and insertions or deletions at six rearrangement sites. Within each subset, clonotype counts were normalized to sorted cell number, after which true diversity and Gini coefficients were computed with the tcR R package. The overlap coefficient, calculated on TCRB nucleotide sequences, was used to quantify repertoire sharing. Out-of-frame TCRB sequences from naive cells were analyzed as a proxy for the pre-selection repertoire. The immuneACCESS repertoire file appears here via TCRdb, limited to in-frame rearrangements. These files lack a portion of the clones; in checked studies, under half of the deficit traces to unresolved V genes, and the cause of the others is not known. V, J and clone size are taken as reported in that table, and D and trimming were inferred from the DNA itself. The sample has over 500,000 clones on record, 15% to 18% of them singletons. About 0.097% of the sample is in the top ten clones.

General findings and caveats noted by the study authors: Patients with type 1 diabetes made fewer insertions and deleted more nucleotides at VDJ recombination sites, implying thymic rearrangement abnormalities. Because small numbers of individuals were included in the HLA sub-analyses, any influence of HLA type on TCRB rearrangement was left unresolved. A moderate but significant shortening of TCRB CDR3 length was observed in type 1 diabetes patients in all four CD4+ subsets. PCR may preferentially amplify shorter templates, but because patient and control samples were amplified and corrected together, any resulting skew would affect both groups equally. Naive, central memory and regulatory TCRB repertoires appeared to be more similar among patients than among healthy donors. Because cDNA rather than genomic DNA was sequenced, highly expressing activated cells could have been over-represented, although no difference in activation and CD3 levels was found between groups.

The sequence links TRBV30 to TRBJ2-1, with the D gene call left open. The TCR was taken from a man younger than 35 in good health. The material sequenced was naive CD4+ T cells from blood. The sample's cell subset or site label, in plain terms: true naive CD4+ T cells. In nucleotides, the sequence is TGTGCCTTTGAGACTCATAAGTTGGGAAATGAGCAGTTCTTC. It translates as CAFETHKLGNEQFF.